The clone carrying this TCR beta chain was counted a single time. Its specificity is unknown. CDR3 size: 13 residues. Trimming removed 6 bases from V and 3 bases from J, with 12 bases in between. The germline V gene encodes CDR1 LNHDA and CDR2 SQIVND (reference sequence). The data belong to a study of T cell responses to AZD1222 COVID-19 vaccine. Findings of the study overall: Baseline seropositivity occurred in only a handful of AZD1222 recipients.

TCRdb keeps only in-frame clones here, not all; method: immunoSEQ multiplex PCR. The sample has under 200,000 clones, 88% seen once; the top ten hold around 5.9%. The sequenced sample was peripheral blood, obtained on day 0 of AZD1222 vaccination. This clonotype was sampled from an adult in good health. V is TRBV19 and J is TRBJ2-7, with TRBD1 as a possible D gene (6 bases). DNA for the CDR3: TGTGCCAGTAGGGAAGGGACAAACTACGAGCAGTACTTC. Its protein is CASREGTNYEQYF. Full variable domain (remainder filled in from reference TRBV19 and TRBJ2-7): DGGITQSPKYLFRKEGQNVTLSCEQNLNHDAMYWYRQDPGQGLRLIYYSQIVNDFQKGDIAEGYSVSREKKESFPLTVTSAQKNPTAFYLCASREGTNYEQYFGPGTRLTVT.